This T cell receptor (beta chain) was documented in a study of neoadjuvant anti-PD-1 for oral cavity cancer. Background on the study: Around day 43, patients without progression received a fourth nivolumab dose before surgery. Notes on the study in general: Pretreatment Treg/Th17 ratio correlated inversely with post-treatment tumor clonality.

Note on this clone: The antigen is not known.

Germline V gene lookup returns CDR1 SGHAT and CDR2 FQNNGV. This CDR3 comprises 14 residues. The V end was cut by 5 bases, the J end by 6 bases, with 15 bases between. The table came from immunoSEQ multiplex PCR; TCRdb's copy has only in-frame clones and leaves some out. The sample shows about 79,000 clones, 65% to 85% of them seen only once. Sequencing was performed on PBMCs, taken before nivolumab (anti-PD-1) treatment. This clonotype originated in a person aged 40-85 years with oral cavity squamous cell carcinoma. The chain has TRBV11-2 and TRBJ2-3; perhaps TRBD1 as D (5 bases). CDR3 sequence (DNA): TGTGCCAGCAGCCCAGTCCAGGGATCGGATACGCAGTATTTT. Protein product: CASSPVQGSDTQYF. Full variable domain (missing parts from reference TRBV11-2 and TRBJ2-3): EAGVAQSPRYKIIEKRQSVAFWCNPISGHATLYWYQQILGQGPKLLIQFQNNGVVDDSQLPKDRFSAERLKGVDSTLKIQPAKLEDSAVYLCASSPVQGSDTQYFGPGTRLTVL.